This TCR beta chain was identified in a study of T cells expressing NK-cell markers. In the study overall: In sorted CD3+CD56+NKG2C+, CD3+CD56+NKG2C- and CD3+CD56-NKG2C+ T cells, TCR beta repertoires were obtained.

Overall study results and limits: Each of 6 or 7 donors carried dominant NKG2C+ clonotypes accounting for about 1.0-7.0% of CD8+ T cells.

Germline-derived CDR1 and CDR2 are DFQATT and SNEGSKA (reference sequence). This CDR3 region has 16 residues. In generating TCR beta cDNA, 5'RACE template switching with UMIs was used. One entry per CDR3 protein, without DNA, is what TCRdb gives after re-calling the 5' RACE reads. This sample's clone table lists 160,000 or so distinct CDR3 sequences. As to this clonotype: Its antigen is currently unknown.

The specimen was blood T cells: a sorted CD56 or NKG2C T cell subset, CD4+ or CD8+ T cells, or bulk PBMC T cells (not recorded which). The source of this sequence is a woman between 18 and 69 years old in good health. The chain couples TRBV20-1 to TRBJ2-7; TCRdb indicates TRBD2, and absent DNA this call remains unverified. CDR3 loop: CSARRASGRAVYEQYF.